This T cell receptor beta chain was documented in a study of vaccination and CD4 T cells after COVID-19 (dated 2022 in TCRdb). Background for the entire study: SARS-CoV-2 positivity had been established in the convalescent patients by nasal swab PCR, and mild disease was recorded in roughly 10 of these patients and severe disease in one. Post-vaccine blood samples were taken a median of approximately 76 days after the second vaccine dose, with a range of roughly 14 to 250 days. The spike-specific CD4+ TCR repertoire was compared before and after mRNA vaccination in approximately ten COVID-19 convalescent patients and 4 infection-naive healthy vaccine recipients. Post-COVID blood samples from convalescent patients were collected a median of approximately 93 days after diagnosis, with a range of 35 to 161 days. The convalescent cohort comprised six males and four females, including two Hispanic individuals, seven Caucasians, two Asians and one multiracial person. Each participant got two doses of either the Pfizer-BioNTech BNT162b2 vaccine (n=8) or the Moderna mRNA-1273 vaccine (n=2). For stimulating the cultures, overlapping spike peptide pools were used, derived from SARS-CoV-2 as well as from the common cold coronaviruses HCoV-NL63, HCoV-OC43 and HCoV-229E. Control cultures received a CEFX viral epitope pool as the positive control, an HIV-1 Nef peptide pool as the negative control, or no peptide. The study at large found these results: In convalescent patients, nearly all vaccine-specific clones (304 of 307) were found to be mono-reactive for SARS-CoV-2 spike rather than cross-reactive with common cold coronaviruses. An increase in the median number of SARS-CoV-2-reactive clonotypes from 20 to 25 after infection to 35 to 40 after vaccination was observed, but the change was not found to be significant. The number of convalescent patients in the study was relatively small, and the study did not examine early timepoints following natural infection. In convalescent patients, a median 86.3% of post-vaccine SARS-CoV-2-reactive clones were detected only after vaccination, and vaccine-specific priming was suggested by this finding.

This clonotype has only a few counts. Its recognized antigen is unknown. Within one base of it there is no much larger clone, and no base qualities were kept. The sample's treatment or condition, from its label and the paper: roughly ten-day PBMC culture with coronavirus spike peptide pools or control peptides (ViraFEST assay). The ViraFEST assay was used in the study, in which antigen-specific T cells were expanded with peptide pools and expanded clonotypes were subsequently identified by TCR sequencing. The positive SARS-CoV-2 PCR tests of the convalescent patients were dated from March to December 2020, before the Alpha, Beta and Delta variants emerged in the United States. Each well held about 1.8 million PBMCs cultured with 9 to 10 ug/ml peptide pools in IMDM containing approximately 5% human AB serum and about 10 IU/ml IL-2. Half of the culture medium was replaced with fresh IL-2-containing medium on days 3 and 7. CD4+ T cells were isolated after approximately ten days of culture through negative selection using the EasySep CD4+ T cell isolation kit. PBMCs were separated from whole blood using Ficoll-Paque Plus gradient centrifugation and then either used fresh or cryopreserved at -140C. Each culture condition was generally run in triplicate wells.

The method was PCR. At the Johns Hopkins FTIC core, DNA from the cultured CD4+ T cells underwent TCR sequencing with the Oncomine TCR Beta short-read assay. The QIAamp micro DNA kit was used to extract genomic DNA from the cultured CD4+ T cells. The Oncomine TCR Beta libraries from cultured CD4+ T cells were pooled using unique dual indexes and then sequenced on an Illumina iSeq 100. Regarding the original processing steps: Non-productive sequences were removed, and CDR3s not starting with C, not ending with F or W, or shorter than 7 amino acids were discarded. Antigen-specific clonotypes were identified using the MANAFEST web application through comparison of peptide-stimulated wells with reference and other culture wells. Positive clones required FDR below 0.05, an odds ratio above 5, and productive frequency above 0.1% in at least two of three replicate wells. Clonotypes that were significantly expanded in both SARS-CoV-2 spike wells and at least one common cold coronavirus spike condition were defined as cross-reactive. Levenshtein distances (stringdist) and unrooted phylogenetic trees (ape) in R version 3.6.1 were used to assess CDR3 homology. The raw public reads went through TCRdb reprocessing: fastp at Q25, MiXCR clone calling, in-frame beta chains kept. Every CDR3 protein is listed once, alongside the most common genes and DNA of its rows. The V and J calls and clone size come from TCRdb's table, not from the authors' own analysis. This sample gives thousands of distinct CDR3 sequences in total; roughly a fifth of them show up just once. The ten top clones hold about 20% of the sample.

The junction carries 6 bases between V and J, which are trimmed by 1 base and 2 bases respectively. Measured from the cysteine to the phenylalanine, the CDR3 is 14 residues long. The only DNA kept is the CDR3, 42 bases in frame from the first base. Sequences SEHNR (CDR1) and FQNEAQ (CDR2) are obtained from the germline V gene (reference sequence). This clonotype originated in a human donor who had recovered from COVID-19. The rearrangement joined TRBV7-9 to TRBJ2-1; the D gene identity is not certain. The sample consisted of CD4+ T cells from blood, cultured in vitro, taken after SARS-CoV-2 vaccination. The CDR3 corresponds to CASSLDTTYNEQFF. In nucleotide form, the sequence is TGTGCCAGCAGCTTAGATACAACCTACAATGAGCAGTTCTTC.